Below, 30 T cell receptor beta chains from the same sample are listed, as sequenced in a study of T cells in Graves' hyperthyroidism and ophthalmopathy. There were TCR beta CDR3 regions amplified from RNA transcripts. When the TCR CDR3 underwent first-round RT-PCR, the HTBI primer set was used. Via MiXCR, TCRdb re-called the multiplex PCR reads, giving one row per CDR3 protein. In the table there are 540,000 or so distinct CDR3 sequences, around 42% of which are singletons. Sequencing input: peripheral blood or thyroid tissue (not recorded which). These receptors came from an adult woman with Graves' disease, either hyperthyroidism or ophthalmopathy (not recorded which).

V usage is TRBV2 and J usage is TRBJ2-6; D remains unclear. Trimming shortened V by 5 bases and J by 0 bases, and 17 bases separated the two germline ends. In germline, CDR1 is SNHLY, CDR2 FYNNEI. This CDR3 contains 18 residues. Written as DNA, the CDR3 is TGTGCCAGCAGTTTACGAGGCCGGCGAATCTCTGGGGCCAACGTCCTGACTTTC. Translation: CASSLRGRRISGANVLTF.

Many counts were recorded for this clonotype. The V and J genes are TRBV7-9 and TRBJ2-7; no firm D call. Germline V gene sequence: CDR1 SEHNR, CDR2 FQNEAQ (reference sequence). The ends were cut back, 8 bases at V and 3 bases at J, with 17 bases in the middle. The CDR3 totals 14 residues. The CDR3 reads CASGLYPGGYEQYF. CDR3 bases: TGTGCCAGCGGATTATACCCCGGTGGCTACGAGCAGTACTTC.

This clonotype was seen ten or more times. The V call is TRBV20-1, the J call TRBJ2-7; TRBD2 matches 12 bases. This CDR3 has 18 amino acids. Per germline, CDR1 DFQATT and CDR2 SNEGSKA (reference sequence). Trimming removed 1 base from V and 3 bases from J; junction bases left unmatched: 13. This CDR3 reads CSARGLLAGGVLSYEQYF. In DNA form, the CDR3 reads TGCAGTGCTAGAGGCCTCCTAGCGGGAGGGGTTTTAAGCTACGAGCAGTACTTC.

This clonotype occurred many times. The V gene is TRBV7-9, the J gene TRBJ1-5, with D tentatively TRBD1 (5 bases). This CDR3 has 14 residues. V was clipped by 3 bases and J by 3 bases, with 9 bases between them. Germline CDR1 SEHNR, CDR2 FQNEAQ (reference sequence). The CDR3 coding sequence is TGTGCCAGCAGCTTCGACAGTAACAATCAGCCCCAGCATTTT. Translated, it gives CASSFDSNNQPQHF.

This clonotype was detected ten times or more. The chain carries TRBV6-5 and TRBJ1-1; no clear D gene. V gave up 0 bases and J gave up 8 bases, with 10 bases separating them. The CDR3 is 13 amino acids. CDR1 is MNHEY and CDR2 is SVGAGI in the germline V gene. The CDR3 DNA follows: TGTGCCAGCAGTTACTCTACGGAGGCCGAAGCTTTCTTT. This translates into CASSYSTEAEAFF.

This clonotype was recorded at least ten times. The chain couples TRBV5-6 to TRBJ2-7, with D uncertain. Germline CDR1 reads SGHDT; CDR2 reads YYEEEE. V was pared by 4 bases and J by 3 bases, with 17 bases between. The CDR3 has 15 amino acids. This CDR3 is CASSVLGFTYYEQYF. As DNA, the CDR3 is TGTGCCAGCAGCGTACTTGGTTTCACCTACTACGAGCAGTACTTC. Full variable domain (rest looked up from reference TRBV5-6 and TRBJ2-7): DAGVTQSPTHLIKTRGQQVTLRCSPKSGHDTVSWYQQALGQGPQFIFQYYEEEERQRGNFPDRFSGHQFPNYSSELNVNALLLGDSALYLCASSVLGFTYYEQYFGPGTRLTVT.

This chain uses TRBV28 with TRBJ2-7, with D perhaps matching TRBD1 (5 bases). The CDR3 is 12 amino acids. From germline, CDR1 is MDHEN and CDR2 SYDVKM. Trimming removed 6 bases at V and 7 bases at J, with 13 bases between. CDR3: CASSFQGREQYF. DNA for the CDR3: TGTGCCAGCAGCTTCCAGGGCAGAGAGCAGTACTTC.

This clonotype has just a few counts. This chain joins TRBV19 and TRBJ2-6; D gene ambiguous. Germline V gene sequence: CDR1 LNHDA, CDR2 SQIVND (reference sequence). This CDR3 has 13 amino acids. V was cut by 8 bases and J by 4 bases, with 9 bases left in between. Written as DNA, the CDR3 is TGTGCCAGTGACCTTGCAGGGGCCAACGTCCTGACTTTC. This translates into CASDLAGANVLTF.

The chain couples TRBV7-9 to TRBJ1-1, with a tentative D call TRBD1 (6 bases). The CDR3 totals 14 residues. Per the germline V gene, CDR1 is SEHNR and CDR2 is FQNEAQ (reference sequence). The ends were cut back, 8 bases at V and 3 bases at J, with 16 bases in the middle. Here the CDR3 DNA reads TGTGCCAGCGGCTCTCAGGGGCTGCACACTGAAGCTTTCTTT. It yields the protein CASGSQGLHTEAFF.

The chain couples TRBV10-3 to TRBJ2-1, with 9 positions matching TRBD2. The CDR3 totals 16 residues. J lost 7 bases, V lost 6 bases, and 13 bases had no gene match. Germline assignment: CDR1 ENHRY and CDR2 SYGVKD. CDR3 DNA: TGTGCCATCAGGGAAACTGCGGGAGGGCCGCGTAATGAGCAGTTCTTC. Translated, it gives CAIRETAGGPRNEQFF.

The V call is TRBV7-6, the J call TRBJ2-7; TRBD2 is a possible D gene (6 bases). This CDR3 has 12 amino acids. The ends were cut back, 4 bases at V and 7 bases at J, with 11 bases in the middle. The germline CDR1 and CDR2 sequences are SGHVS and FNYEAQ. The CDR3 sequence is CASSYPGREQYF. Here the CDR3 DNA reads TGTGCCAGCAGCTACCCGGGGAGGGAGCAGTACTTC.

This clonotype was seen many times. The chain joins TRBV5-1 to TRBJ1-6; a weak D match, TRBD1 (5 bases). The CDR3 has 15 amino acids. V shed 1 base and J shed 7 bases, with 12 bases lying between them. Germline-derived CDR1 and CDR2 are SGHRS and YFSETQ. CDR3: CASSLSTGDNSPLHF. The CDR3 DNA sequence: TGCGCCAGCAGCTTGTCTACAGGCGACAATTCACCCCTCCACTTT.

This clonotype was observed a few times. V and J are TRBV19 and TRBJ2-5; no clear D. Looked up from germline, CDR1 is LNHDA and CDR2 is SQIVND (reference sequence). Trimming removed 2 bases from V and 2 bases from J, with 9 bases in between. The CDR3 extends over 14 amino acids. CDR3 region: CASSISNRQETQYF. The CDR3 DNA reads as TGTGCCAGTAGTATATCCAACAGACAAGAGACCCAGTACTTC.

This clonotype has at least ten counts. The chain couples TRBV28 to TRBJ1-6; the D gene is possibly TRBD1 (6 bases). The V and J ends lost 5 bases and 9 bases respectively, with 17 bases between them. This CDR3 is built from 15 residues. The germline CDR1 and CDR2 sequences are MDHEN and SYDVKM. The CDR3 loop is CASSEQGGWVSPLHF. The DNA of the CDR3 is TGTGCCAGCAGTGAACAGGGTGGATGGGTTTCACCCCTCCACTTT.

This chain connects TRBV11-2 to TRBJ2-7; a weak D match, TRBD1 (5 bases). The V and J ends lost 0 bases and 0 bases respectively, with 12 bases between them. The germline gives CDR1 SGHAT, CDR2 FQNNGV. There are 16 residues in the CDR3. The CDR3 here is CASSLEIRVASYEQYF. For the CDR3, the DNA is TGTGCCAGCAGCTTAGAAATCAGGGTTGCCTCCTACGAGCAGTACTTC.

This clonotype was seen a few times. This chain connects TRBV28 to TRBJ2-7, with 15 nucleotides matching TRBD2. After removal of 9 bases from V and 7 bases from J, the junction contained 7 bases not matched to a gene. This CDR3 has 14 amino acids. Germline V gene lookup returns CDR1 MDHEN and CDR2 SYDVKM. The CDR3 nucleotides read TGTGCCAGTAGGACTAGCGGGAGGGCCGGGGAGCAGTACTTC. Its protein is CASRTSGRAGEQYF.

In its sample, this clonotype was seen many times. This chain uses TRBV20-1 with TRBJ1-5; D perhaps matches TRBD1 (5 bases). The CDR3 consists of 14 residues. Germline V lookup: CDR1 DFQATT, CDR2 SNEGSKA (reference sequence). V gave up 1 base and J gave up 11 bases, with 18 bases separating them. In DNA, the CDR3 is TGCAGTGCTAGAGGCCCCATGGGGGTTTTGTCCCAGCATTTT. The encoded protein is CSARGPMGVLSQHF.

This clonotype was recorded many times. This sequence joins TRBV4-1 and TRBJ1-5; 8 nucleotides line up with TRBD1. CDR3 length: 16 residues. V shed 2 bases, J shed 0 bases, and the junction held 3 bases outside the gene matches. CDR1 is MGHRA and CDR2 is YSYEKL in the germline V gene. The CDR3 DNA follows: TGCGCCAGCAGCCAAAGACAGGGGTATAGCAATCAGCCCCAGCATTTT. Amino acid sequence: CASSQRQGYSNQPQHF.

The sample holds one count of this clonotype. This sequence joins TRBV11-1 and TRBJ1-1, with TRBD1 as a possible D gene (6 bases). This CDR3 comprises 15 residues. Germline V CDR1 and CDR2: SGHAT, FQDESV (reference sequence). Trimming stripped 2 bases from V and 5 bases from J, with 15 bases between. The CDR3 reads CASSLSGDLGTEAFF. CDR3 bases: TGTGCCAGCAGCTTATCAGGGGATCTTGGGACTGAAGCTTTCTTT.

This clonotype was observed many times. The chain recombines TRBV9 with TRBJ1-1, with D unclear. The V gene's germline CDR1 is SGDLS and CDR2 YYNGEE. V dropped 3 bases and J dropped 0 bases, with 15 bases sitting between them. CDR3 length: 16 amino acids. CDR3 amino acids: CASSEQDGFLNTEAFF. CDR3 DNA: TGTGCCAGCAGCGAGCAGGACGGATTTTTGAACACTGAAGCTTTCTTT.

This clonotype was observed once. The rearrangement uses TRBV7-9 and TRBJ1-1; D ambiguous. This CDR3 is built from 12 residues. CDR1 and CDR2 (germline): SEHNR, FQNEAQ (reference sequence). Trimming pared 7 bases from V and 1 base from J, leaving 7 bases between. The CDR3 DNA reads as TGTGCCAGCACTCAGGAGAACACTGAAGCTTTCTTT. It yields the protein CASTQENTEAFF.

This clonotype was seen at least ten times. This sequence joins TRBV14 and TRBJ2-2, with TRBD2 matching over 9 bases. Germline CDR1 reads SGHDN; CDR2 reads FVKESK. The trim removed 0 bases at V and 3 bases at J, leaving 5 bases unmatched. This CDR3 is built from 17 residues. In DNA form, the CDR3 reads TGTGCCAGCAGCCAAGATCGTTTAGCGGGAGACACCGGGGAGCTGTTTTTT. Its protein is CASSQDRLAGDTGELFF.

The chain is built from TRBV7-9 and TRBJ2-5, with TRBD1 matching over 7 bases. Germline CDR1 and CDR2: SEHNR and FQNEAQ (reference sequence). This CDR3 contains 13 residues. The V segment lost 5 bases and the J segment 4 bases; nucleotides outside the gene matches: 4. The CDR3 sequence is CASSTGTAETQYF. The DNA for the CDR3 is TGTGCCAGCAGCACAGGGACAGCAGAGACCCAGTACTTC.

V gene TRBV2 combines with J gene TRBJ2-5; TRBD2 aligns across 7 bases. The V segment lost 4 bases and the J segment 0 bases; nucleotides outside the gene matches: 2. CDR3 length: 14 amino acids. Germline CDR1 and CDR2: SNHLY and FYNNEI. CDR3 sequence (DNA): TGTGCCAGCAGTGGGAGCGGGAACCAAGAGACCCAGTACTTC. The encoded protein is CASSGSGNQETQYF.

The chain uses TRBV29-1 and TRBJ2-7; a possible D gene is TRBD1 (6 bases). The CDR3 runs 13 residues. Germline values: CDR1 SQVTM, CDR2 ANQGSEA. The V end lost 6 bases, the J end lost 5 bases, and 17 bases lay between the germline ends. The CDR3 loop is CSVVVFRGNEQYF. In nucleotides, the CDR3 is TGCAGCGTCGTTGTATTCAGGGGAAACGAGCAGTACTTC.

The V call is TRBV19, the J call TRBJ1-1, with D tentatively TRBD1 (5 bases). CDR1 is LNHDA and CDR2 is SQIVND in the germline V gene (reference sequence). V lost 1 base and J lost 7, with 13 bases in between. The CDR3 is 14 residues long. CDR3 sequence (DNA): TGTGCCAGTAGTATAGTGGGACTGAGAAATGAAGCTTTCTTT. This encodes CASSIVGLRNEAFF.

V and J are TRBV7-2 and TRBJ1-2; 9 bases line up with TRBD1. V was clipped by 5 bases and J by 6 bases; unmatched bases: 7. Germline CDR1 is SGHTA and CDR2 is FQGNSA. The CDR3 is made up of 14 amino acids. Here the CDR3 DNA reads TGTGCCAGCAGCAACAGGGGGCTCTTTGATGGCTACACCTTC. It codes for CASSNRGLFDGYTF.

The table lists this clonotype with a few counts. The chain combines TRBV29-1 with TRBJ1-2; D may be TRBD1 (5 bases). The ends were cut back, 3 bases at V and 8 bases at J, with 13 bases in the middle. The V gene's germline CDR1 is SQVTM and CDR2 ANQGSEA. The CDR3 is made up of 12 amino acids. This CDR3 reads CSVDKTVGGYTF. The CDR3 DNA sequence: TGCAGCGTTGACAAGACAGTGGGAGGCTACACCTTC.

This clonotype was counted at least ten times. The chain couples TRBV7-2 to TRBJ2-7; 7 bases match TRBD2. This CDR3 comprises 15 residues. CDR1 is SGHTA and CDR2 is FQGNSA in the germline V gene. The J segment lost 7 bases and the V segment lost 3 bases, leaving 12 bases of the junction unmatched. As DNA, the CDR3 is TGTGCCAGCAGCTTTCACGAGGGAGGGCTGCAGGAGCAGTACTTC. It is translated as CASSFHEGGLQEQYF.

This clonotype was seen many times. The rearrangement joins TRBV12-3 or TRBV12-4 to TRBJ2-2, with D uncertain. The CDR3 spans 11 residues. V lost 3 bases, J lost 11 bases, and 7 bases lay in between. The chain's CDR3 is CASSFQSELFF. As DNA, the CDR3 is TGTGCCAGCAGTTTTCAGTCAGAGCTGTTTTTT.